A selection of T cell receptor beta chains follows, all from one sample in a study of T-cell memory formation after mild COVID-19. TCRdb analysed the 5' RACE reads with MiXCR anew, one entry per CDR3 protein. The table includes 310,000 or so distinct CDR3 sequences, about a sixth detected once. Sequencing was carried out using PBMCs or a T cell subset sorted from them (not recorded which). The receptors originated from a man aged 18-30 years who had mild COVID-19 (a few samples of this study predate the infection). Cell type and time point are not known. CDR3s include the opening cysteine and the closing phenylalanine or tryptophan. The D gene is left open where the match is weak. Part of the rows lack a size; the others show once, few, many or a class for expanded clones.

>TRBV7-9|NA|TRBJ2-7|many
TGTGCCAGCAGCCGCACAGGGACCAGCTCCTACGAGCAGTACTTC
CASSRTGTSSYEQYF
>TRBV4-2|NA|TRBJ2-3|few
TGTGCCAGCAGCCAAGAAGGAGGTCGGGGGATCACAGATACGCAGTATTTT
CASSQEGGRGITDTQYF
>TRBV6-2/TRBV6-3|TRBD1|TRBJ2-3|NA
TGTGCCAGCAGTTACGATGGGTACCCTACAGGGGTGGGTACAGATACGCAGTATTTT
CASSYDGYPTGVGTDTQYF
>TRBV12-3/TRBV12-4|NA|TRBJ2-2|few
TGTGCCAGCAGTTTCCGGCAGCGCGGCGGGGAGCTGTTTTTT
CASSFRQRGGELFF
>TRBV5-1|TRBD2|TRBJ2-7|NA
TGCGCCAGCAGCTTGGCGGCGGGGGGGCCACTCTACGAGCAGTACTTC
CASSLAAGGPLYEQYF
>TRBV7-3|NA|TRBJ2-1|NA
TGTGCCAGCAGTCGGGGGGACAAGATCTACAATGAGCAGTTCTTC
CASSRGDKIYNEQFF
>TRBV7-2|NA|TRBJ2-5|few
TGTGCCAGCAGTCGACAGAGGGGCCTTGGAGAGACCCAGTACTTC
CASSRQRGLGETQYF
>TRBV6-5|TRBD1|TRBJ1-1|NA
TGTGCCAGCAGCTACAGGGGGCGGGGGAGCACTGAAGCTTTCTTT
CASSYRGRGSTEAFF
>TRBV20-1|TRBD1|TRBJ2-5|many
TGCAGTGCAGCACCTGGGACAGTCCAAGAGACCCAGTACTTC
CSAAPGTVQETQYF
>TRBV4-3|NA|TRBJ2-4|many
TGCGCCAGCAGCCAAGATTTGGGAAACATTCAGTACTTC
CASSQDLGNIQYF
>TRBV4-2|NA|TRBJ1-5|NA
TGTGCCAGCAGCCAAGAGGTTACAGCTAACGGGCAGCCCCAGCATTTT
CASSQEVTANGQPQHF
>TRBV7-9|NA|TRBJ2-7|few
TGTGCCAGCAGCTTACACCGGTCGGGGTACGAGCAGTACTTC
CASSLHRSGYEQYF
>TRBV18|TRBD1|TRBJ1-2|few
TGTGCCAGCTCACCGACAGGGGGCGAAAACTATGGCTACACCTTC
CASSPTGGENYGYTF
>TRBV4-1|NA|TRBJ1-2|few
TGCGCCAGCAGCCAACCGACAGAGAAATATGGCTACACCTTC
CASSQPTEKYGYTF